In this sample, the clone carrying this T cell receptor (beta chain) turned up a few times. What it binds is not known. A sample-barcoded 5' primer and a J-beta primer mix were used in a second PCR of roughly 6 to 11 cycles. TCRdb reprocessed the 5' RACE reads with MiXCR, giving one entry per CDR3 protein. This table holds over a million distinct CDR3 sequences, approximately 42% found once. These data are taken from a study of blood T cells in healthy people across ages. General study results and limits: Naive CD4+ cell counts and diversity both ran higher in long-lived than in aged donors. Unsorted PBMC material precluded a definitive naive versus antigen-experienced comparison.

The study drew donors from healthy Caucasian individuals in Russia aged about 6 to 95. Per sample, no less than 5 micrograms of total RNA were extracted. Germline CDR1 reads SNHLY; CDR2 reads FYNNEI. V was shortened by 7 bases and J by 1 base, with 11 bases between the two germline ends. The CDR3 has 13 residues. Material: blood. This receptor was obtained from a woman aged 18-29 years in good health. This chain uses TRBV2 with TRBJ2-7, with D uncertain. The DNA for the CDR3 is TGTGCCAGCACCCTTACTAAGTCCTACGAGCAGTACTTC. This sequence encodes CASTLTKSYEQYF.